The 30 T cell receptor beta chains listed next were all sequenced from one sample in a study of blood T cell repertoires in COVID-19. Libraries were prepared by immunoSEQ multiplex PCR; TCRdb keeps only in-frame clonotypes and omits some of them. The sample lists 200,000 to 300,000 clones, roughly 90% seen once, with roughly 8.3% in the top ten. Sequencing used PBMCs or T cells enriched from blood (not recorded which). These receptors all come from a middle-aged man who had recovered from COVID-19.

V gene TRBV7-3 combines with J gene TRBJ2-7, with D hard to call. V was pared by 1 base and J by 0 bases, with 4 bases between. Germline CDR1 is SGHTA and CDR2 is FQGTGA. The CDR3 is 13 amino acids. The CDR3: CASSLMASYEQYF. Written as DNA, the CDR3 is TGTGCCAGCAGCTTAATGGCCTCCTACGAGCAGTACTTC. Based on the CDR3 plus reference TRBV7-3 and TRBJ2-7, the full variable domain is GAGVSQTPSNKVTEKGKYVELRCDPISGHTALYWYRQSLGQGPEFLIYFQGTGAADDSGLPNDRFFAVRPEGSVSTLKIQRTERGDSAVYLCASSLMASYEQYFGPGTRLTVT.

V gene TRBV28 combines with J gene TRBJ2-5; 9 bases match TRBD1. The CDR3 length is 20 residues. CDR1 is MDHEN, CDR2 SYDVKM, per germline. The J segment lost 2 bases and the V segment lost 5 bases, leaving 21 bases of the junction unmatched. The CDR3 nucleotides read TGTGCCAGCAGTCTGACAAGAGGGACAGGGTTTTCGGTATGGCAAGAGACCCAGTACTTC. Translated: CASSLTRGTGFSVWQETQYF.

In DNA, the CDR3 is TGTGCCAGCTCACTCGGACAGGATGACATTCAGTACTTC. Amino acid sequence: CASSLGQDDIQYF. The chain employs TRBV18 and TRBJ2-4; 7 bases match TRBD1. Germline CDR1 KGHSH, CDR2 LQKENI. This CDR3 has 13 amino acids. V shed 4 bases and J 8 bases; nucleotides not matched to a gene: 5.

This clone has a handful of counts. V and J are TRBV30 and TRBJ2-2; 8 bases are a match to TRBD1. V lost 3 bases, J lost 1 base, and 1 base stayed unmatched. The CDR3 has 14 amino acids. The germline gives CDR1 GTSNPN, CDR2 SVGIG (reference sequence). The CDR3 DNA follows: TGTGCCTGGAGAGGGACAGGGAACACCGGGGAGCTGTTTTTT. Translating gives CAWRGTGNTGELFF.

This clone was found a few times. The DNA for the CDR3 is TGTGCCAGCCCAAGCTCGGGGTCTAACACTGAAGCTTTCTTT. This codes for CASPSSGSNTEAFF. The J gene is TRBJ1-1, the V gene TRBV28, with D hard to call. Germline V gene data show CDR1 as MDHEN and CDR2 as SYDVKM. V was cut by 8 bases and J by 2 bases, with 15 bases left in between. The CDR3 is 14 residues long.

The J gene is TRBJ2-2, the V gene TRBV7-2; D call uncertain. Germline values: CDR1 SGHTA, CDR2 FQGNSA. The V gene lost 2 bases and the J gene lost 0 bases, with 10 bases spanning the gap. The CDR3 is 16 residues long. The CDR3 nucleotides are TGTGCCAGCAGCTTACGAGGCGCTTCGAACACCGGGGAGCTGTTTTTT. This translates into CASSLRGASNTGELFF.

This chain joins TRBV11-2 and TRBJ1-2; TRBD1 matches at 7 bases. This CDR3 has 14 residues. V lost 4 bases and J lost 2; bases outside the gene matches: 4. The germline gives CDR1 SGHAT, CDR2 FQNNGV. The CDR3 DNA follows: TGTGCCAGCAGCTCCTCACAGGGGAACTATGGCTACACCTTC. This encodes CASSSSQGNYGYTF.

The rearrangement links TRBV30 to TRBJ2-3; TRBD2 agrees at 9 bases. The V segment lost 0 bases and the J segment 1 base; nucleotides outside the gene matches: 11. The CDR3 extends over 18 amino acids. The germline gives CDR1 GTSNPN, CDR2 SVGIG (reference sequence). The CDR3 reads CAWSVHRRGGQRTDTQYF. The CDR3 DNA follows: TGTGCCTGGAGTGTACATCGGCGGGGGGGACAACGCACAGATACGCAGTATTTT. Looking up the rest from reference TRBV30 and TRBJ2-3 gives the full variable domain: SQTIHQWPATLVQPVGSPLSLECTVEGTSNPNLYWYRQAAGRGLQLLFYSVGIGQISSEVPQNLSASRPQDRQFILSSKKLLLSDSGFYLCAWSVHRRGGQRTDTQYFGPGTRLTVL.

CDR3 bases: TGCAGTGCTAGTACTAGCGGGCTCACTTCCTACGAGCAGTACTTC. Its protein product is CSASTSGLTSYEQYF. J is TRBJ2-7 and V is TRBV20-1; 9 positions agree with TRBD2. The germline CDR1 and CDR2 sequences are DFQATT and SNEGSKA (reference sequence). V lost 3 bases and J lost 1; bases outside the gene matches: 7. The CDR3 sequence is 15 residues long.

The gene calls are TRBV7-9 and TRBJ2-7, with 10 positions matching TRBD2. J was trimmed by 1 base and V by 1 base; bases with no gene match: 7. Germline V gene sequence: CDR1 SEHNR, CDR2 FQNEAQ (reference sequence). The CDR3 has 17 residues. The CDR3 here is CASSLGLAGAPSYEQYF. The CDR3 bases are TGTGCCAGCAGCTTAGGTCTAGCGGGAGCCCCTTCCTACGAGCAGTACTTC. Based on the CDR3 plus reference TRBV7-9 and TRBJ2-7, the full variable domain is DTGVSQNPRHKITKRGQNVTFRCDPISEHNRLYWYRQTLGQGPEFLTYFQNEAQLEKSRLLSDRFSAERPKGSFSTLEIQRTEQGDSAMYLCASSLGLAGAPSYEQYFGPGTRLTVT.

This chain uses TRBV3-1 (or the pseudogene TRBV3-2) with TRBJ2-3; the match to TRBD2 covers 10 bases. Trimming cost V 1 base and J 6 bases; bases outside gene matches: 4. Germline V gene lookup returns CDR1 LGHDT and CDR2 YNNKEL (reference sequence). This CDR3 spans 15 amino acids. The chain's CDR3 is CASSQAPAGGDTQYF. DNA for the CDR3: TGTGCCAGCAGCCAAGCTCCAGCGGGGGGGGATACGCAGTATTTT.

The gene calls are TRBV6-5 and TRBJ2-7; TRBD1 matches 8 bases. Germline V gene lookup returns CDR1 MNHEY and CDR2 SVGAGI. This CDR3 is 14 amino acids long. The trim removed 6 bases at V and 2 bases at J, leaving 6 bases unmatched. The CDR3 DNA is TGTGCCAGCAGAAAGGACAGGGCGACCTACGAGCAGTACTTC. This sequence encodes CASRKDRATYEQYF.

This chain joins TRBV11-2 and TRBJ2-7; D is possibly TRBD2 (6 bases). CDR1 is SGHAT, CDR2 FQNNGV, per germline. The CDR3 contains 15 residues. The V end was cut by 5 bases, the J end by 3 bases, with 17 bases between. The CDR3 sequence is CASSPRTRGLYEQYF. DNA for the CDR3: TGTGCCAGCAGCCCTAGAACCCGGGGACTCTACGAGCAGTACTTC.

In DNA, the CDR3 is TGTGCCAGCAGTTTACCCAGCTACGAGCAGTACTTC. Translation: CASSLPSYEQYF. This rearrangement joins TRBV27 to TRBJ2-7; no clear D. This CDR3 is built from 12 residues. From germline, CDR1 is MNHEY and CDR2 SMNVEV (reference sequence). The V end lost 2 bases, the J end lost 3 bases, and 5 bases lay between the germline ends.

The gene calls are TRBV24-1 and TRBJ1-2; TRBD1 matches 7 bases. Germline trimming cut 4 bases from V and 1 base from J; bases unmatched to any gene: 5. Germline loops: CDR1 KGHDR, CDR2 SFDVKD. This CDR3 is 15 amino acids long. The CDR3 sequence: CATSERQGLNYGYTF. The CDR3 coding sequence is TGTGCCACCAGTGAACGACAGGGACTTAACTATGGCTACACCTTC.

V usage is TRBV7-8 and J usage is TRBJ2-1; D uncertain. The CDR3 is 15 residues long. CDR1 and CDR2 from the germline V gene are SGHVS and FQNEAQ. Trimming took 5 bases from V and 0 from J, leaving 11 bases between them. As DNA, the CDR3 is TGTGCCAGCAGCCCACTCGGTAGCTCCTACAATGAGCAGTTCTTC. The encoded protein is CASSPLGSSYNEQFF.

The chain employs TRBV2 and TRBJ1-1; 9 nucleotides align to TRBD1. V shed 6 bases, J shed 4 bases, and the junction held 3 bases outside the gene matches. From germline, CDR1 is SNHLY and CDR2 FYNNEI. CDR3 length: 13 amino acids. CDR3 in DNA: TGTGCCAGCAGCGGACAGGGGTCCACTGAAGCTTTCTTT. Residues: CASSGQGSTEAFF.

This clone appeared once. The genes are TRBV28 and TRBJ2-7; TRBD2 agrees at 8 bases. V trimming: 7 bases; J trimming: 2 bases; junction bases outside the gene matches: 19. The germline V gene encodes CDR1 MDHEN and CDR2 SYDVKM. The CDR3 runs 18 residues. CDR3 DNA: TGTGCCAGCATGAAGGGTGGTAGCGGGACGCACGCCCCCTACGAGCAGTACTTC. Translating gives CASMKGGSGTHAPYEQYF.

The chain uses TRBV9 and TRBJ2-4; 14 nucleotides align to TRBD2. J was trimmed by 7 bases and V by 3 bases; bases with no gene match: 6. Germline loops: CDR1 SGDLS, CDR2 YYNGEE. The CDR3 extends over 16 amino acids. The CDR3 nucleotides are TGTGCCAGCAGCGGGGGACTAGCGGGAGTTACGAACATTCAGTACTTC. Encoded protein: CASSGGLAGVTNIQYF.

V is TRBV21-1 and J is TRBJ2-7; TRBD1, the D gene given by the table, was not confirmed from the DNA. TRBV21-1 is recorded as a pseudogene. The CDR3 consists of 16 residues. CDR3 DNA sequence: TGTGCCAGCAGCATGGGGACGGGGGACAGGACCTACGAGCAGTACTTC. Translated, it gives CASSMGTGDRTYEQYF.

V usage is TRBV28 and J usage is TRBJ1-2; D call uncertain. V was shortened by 3 bases and J by 4 bases, with 9 bases between the two germline ends. Germline V gene lookup returns CDR1 MDHEN and CDR2 SYDVKM. This CDR3 contains 13 residues. The CDR3 spells CASSFSVIYGYTF. CDR3 in DNA: TGTGCCAGCAGTTTCTCAGTAATCTATGGCTACACCTTC.

The chain employs TRBV14 and TRBJ2-5, with TRBD2 as a possible D gene (6 bases). Germline V lookup: CDR1 SGHDN, CDR2 FVKESK. This CDR3 is built from 15 residues. Trimming stripped 3 bases from V and 5 bases from J, with 16 bases between. CDR3: CASSQLGRLGETQYF. The CDR3 coding sequence is TGTGCCAGCAGCCAGCTAGGGAGGTTGGGTGAGACCCAGTACTTC.

This chain uses TRBV7-2 with TRBJ2-7, with D possibly TRBD2 on 6 matching bases. The CDR3 has 16 residues. The V gene's germline CDR1 is SGHTA and CDR2 FQGNSA. V was trimmed by 1 base and J by 2 bases, leaving 15 bases between them. The CDR3: CASSLGALGGPYEQYF. The DNA for the CDR3 is TGTGCCAGCAGCTTAGGGGCCTTGGGGGGTCCCTACGAGCAGTACTTC.

The genes are TRBV12-3 or TRBV12-4 and TRBJ1-6; D remains ambiguous. Trimming stripped 3 bases from V and 6 bases from J, with 6 bases between. The CDR3 runs 13 residues. The CDR3 region is CASSFVGNSPLHF. The CDR3 DNA is TGTGCCAGCAGTTTCGTCGGTAATTCACCCCTCCACTTT.

This clone was recorded once. This chain joins TRBV7-2 and TRBJ1-3; D might be TRBD1 (5 bases). Germline V lookup: CDR1 SGHTA, CDR2 FQGNSA. Deletions cut 4 bases from V and 3 bases from J, with 10 bases between. The CDR3 consists of 14 residues. DNA of the CDR3: TGTGCCAGCAGCTCTCAGGGAGGTGGAAACACCATATATTTT. Protein sequence: CASSSQGGGNTIYF.

This clone occurred once. Other nucleotide sequences from this sample produce the same CDR3. The chain combines TRBV15 with TRBJ1-3; D not certain. V lost 0 bases to trimming and J lost 0 bases, with 6 bases between them. The CDR3 length is 15 residues. CDR1 LNHNV and CDR2 YYDKDF come from the germline V gene (reference sequence). CDR3 amino acids: CATSRDPGSGNTIYF. The DNA for the CDR3 is TGTGCCACCAGCAGAGATCCCGGCTCTGGAAACACCATATATTTT. The full variable domain, rest sourced from reference TRBV15 and TRBJ1-3, is DAMVIQNPRYQVTQFGKPVTLSCSQTLNHNVMYWYQQKSSQAPKLLFHYYDKDFNNEADTPDNFQSRRPNTSFCFLDIRSPGLGDTAMYLCATSRDPGSGNTIYFGEGSWLTVV.

The chain uses TRBV7-2 and TRBJ1-5, with TRBD1 identical over 11 bases. V trimming: 3 bases; J trimming: 6 bases; junction bases outside the gene matches: 4. Germline CDR1 reads SGHTA; CDR2 reads FQGNSA. This CDR3 is 15 amino acids long. CDR3 protein: CASSLGGTGGQPQHF. CDR3 coding DNA: TGTGCCAGCAGCTTGGGGGGGACAGGGGGTCAGCCCCAGCATTTT.

This rearrangement joins TRBV27 to TRBJ2-3; 7 bases are a match to TRBD2. The V and J ends lost 9 bases and 4 bases, in that order; junction bases with no gene match: 4. Germline lookup yields CDR1 MNHEY and CDR2 SMNVEV (reference sequence). The CDR3 runs to 12 residues. In DNA, the CDR3 is TGTGCCAGTTCCCGGGGGGCAGATACGCAGTATTTT. Translated, it gives CASSRGADTQYF.

The rearrangement links TRBV19 to TRBJ2-6, with D possibly matching TRBD2 (5 bases). The ends were cut back, 0 bases at V and 1 base at J, with 7 bases in the middle. Per the germline V gene, CDR1 is LNHDA and CDR2 is SQIVND (reference sequence). This CDR3 is built from 16 residues. In nucleotides, the CDR3 is TGTGCCAGTAGTATAGACGGGATGTCTGGGGCCAACGTCCTGACTTTC. This codes for CASSIDGMSGANVLTF.

The chain employs TRBV7-9 and TRBJ2-2; D unresolved. This CDR3 region has 14 residues. Germline V lookup: CDR1 SEHNR, CDR2 FQNEAQ (reference sequence). Trimming stripped 6 bases from V and 0 bases from J, with 8 bases between. In DNA form, the CDR3 reads TGTGCCAGCAGGCAATCAGCGAACACCGGGGAGCTGTTTTTT. This encodes CASRQSANTGELFF.